This is a list of T cell receptor beta chains from one sample in a study of control samples from healthy donors and cancer patients. Sequencing used immunoSEQ multiplex PCR; TCRdb keeps in-frame clones, though not all of them. The sample records about 160,000 clones, 80% to 90% being singletons. The specimen sequenced was blood. Receptors were obtained from a young man in good health. Each CDR3 is given with its conserved first and last residue. Fields, in order: D gene, V gene, CDR3 protein. D genes are given only for firm matches.

.,TRBV3-1/TRBV3-2,CASSQSGRGNTEAFF
.,TRBV24-1,CATSDPGSEAFF
.,TRBV5-1,CASSLGGDSYNEQFF
.,TRBV7-3,CASSAGPSSGNTIYF
.,TRBV2,CARQLEGLTGNTIYF
.,TRBV6-5,CASSYSSQGTNTEAFF
.,TRBV19,CASSISAIASYEQYF
TRBD1,TRBV6-2/TRBV6-3,CASSPDRGYNEQFF
TRBD1,TRBV15,CATSRGERGLRVGEKLFF
TRBD2,TRBV2,CASSPRLAVANEQFF
.,TRBV5-1,CASSLAEGFLPYF
.,TRBV3-1/TRBV3-2,CASSQEDTAPSAFF
.,TRBV6-6,CASSYSAGADYEQYF
.,TRBV9,CASSPSLGDSPLHF
TRBD1,TRBV19,CASSMVGEGANQPQHF
.,TRBV5-4,CASSFGGRIYEQYF
.,TRBV11-2,CASSLRGINEKLLF
.,TRBV19,CASSIAGTNSPLHF
.,TRBV18,CASSPPGTDGYTF
TRBD2,TRBV19,CASSPAWREGRNEQFF
.,TRBV24-1,CATSDSGLDHQPQHF
.,TRBV6-5,CASSLPGALKAFF
TRBD1,TRBV7-9,CASTTGDNEKLFF
.,TRBV7-9,CASSLIREYGYTF
TRBD1,TRBV20-1,CSASFPGGLGNEQFF
.,TRBV25-1,CASSHSYEQYF
.,TRBV28,CASRARGALYGYTF
TRBD1,TRBV7-2,CASSSGQGFSQPQHF
.,TRBV30,CAWSVVNSNQPQHF
.,TRBV5-1,CASSPGQIDYGYTF
.,TRBV11-2,CASSLGPGETQYF
.,TRBV28,CASSLWVSHNEQFF
TRBD2,TRBV2,CASLAGSYNEQFF
.,TRBV14,CASSPRGGHREQFF
.,TRBV20-1,CSASHSAVDEQFF
.,TRBV29-1,CSAQARAGQPQHF
.,TRBV19,CASSIDGTTGNQPQHF
TRBD1,TRBV7-8,CASSSFLGQGDATNEKLFF
.,TRBV10-3,CAISGGGELFF
.,TRBV6-2/TRBV6-3,CASSYAQLRQAIQPQHF
.,TRBV11-3,CASSWGENTEAFF
TRBD2,TRBV10-3,CAITSGTSGPNTGELFF
TRBD2,TRBV9,CASSVAPSGGTTGELFF
.,TRBV5-1,CASRPTPGFHNEQFF
TRBD1,TRBV5-6,CASSGDRETQETQYF